Sequencing of this T cell receptor (beta chain) was carried out in a study of patients and donors after allogeneic stem cell transplantation. TCRdb recomputed calls from the RT-PCR reads with MiXCR, one row per CDR3 protein. The sample includes about 160,000 distinct CDR3 sequences, about 24% of them seen just once. The source is a human donor who was either an allogeneic HSCT recipient or a stem cell or donor lymphocyte infusion donor (not recorded which). It is not recorded whose cells these are; they may come from a transplant donor. Sequencing was done on a sample of blood, either unsorted or a sorted T cell fraction (not recorded which).

The CDR3 sequence is CASSLSRDRGRGWGGYTF. CDR3 DNA sequence: TGTGCCAGCAGTTTATCCAGGGACAGGGGGCGTGGATGGGGAGGCTACACCTTC. This chain uses TRBV12-3 or TRBV12-4 with TRBJ1-2; 12 nucleotides line up with TRBD1. The CDR3 is made up of 18 amino acids. J gave up 8 bases and V 2 bases, and 15 bases lay outside the gene matches.